The entry below describes one T cell receptor beta chain. The sample originates from a study of blood T cell repertoires in COVID-19. Study-level information: Material from acute and convalescent COVID-19 was sourced from the United States, Italy and Spain.

The CDR3 is 12 amino acids. Germline V CDR1 and CDR2: SEHNR, FQNEAQ (reference sequence). The V segment lost 5 bases and the J segment 7 bases; nucleotides outside the gene matches: 4. Seattle's cohort entered during active infection and was followed longitudinally. TCRdb's copy holds only in-frame clones and misses some; the assay was immunoSEQ multiplex PCR. The sample lists about 220,000 clones, 70% to 90% occurring once. The TCR was taken from a woman between 65 and 79 years old with COVID-19, enrolled during active disease. The chain recombines TRBV7-9 with TRBJ1-2; TRBD1 matches at 7 bases. Sequenced input: peripheral blood. The CDR3, as DNA: TGTGCCAGCAGCCCGACAGGGTCTGGCTACACCTTC. This gives the protein CASSPTGSGYTF.